The 24 T cell receptor beta chains in this list originate from one sample, sequenced in a study of T cell repertoires in cytomegalovirus infection. Which antigens these TCRs recognize remains unknown. Using its own MiXCR run on the reads, TCRdb lists one record per CDR3 protein. Of roughly 280,000 distinct CDR3 sequences in the sample, less than 25% were seen once. The material sequenced was cultured PBMCs, taken from culture after CMV antigen stimulation. These receptors were obtained from a human donor in good health (CMV status not recorded). Some clones in this sample may be carry-over from other donors' samples.

V usage is TRBV2 and J usage is TRBJ2-1; D not certain. Per germline, CDR1 SNHLY and CDR2 FYNNEI. The CDR3 has 14 residues. Trimming took off 4 bases at V and 8 bases at J, with 15 bases between the two ends. The CDR3 here is CASSVQWSSHEQFF. The CDR3 nucleotides read TGTGCCAGCAGTGTCCAGTGGAGTAGCCATGAGCAGTTCTTC.

The chain has TRBV12-3 or TRBV12-4 and TRBJ2-5; D gene uncertain. The CDR3 consists of 13 residues. Trimming removed 7 bases from V and 2 bases from J, with 11 bases in between. Here the CDR3 DNA reads TGTGCCAGCACCCAATTTCCACAAGAGACCCAGTACTTC. As protein: CASTQFPQETQYF.

The V gene is TRBV9, the J gene TRBJ2-3; 8 positions match TRBD2. CDR1 SGDLS and CDR2 YYNGEE come from the germline V gene. Trimming took 0 bases from V and 4 from J; bases not matched to a gene: 4. The CDR3 runs 15 residues. CDR3 loop: CASSVAGGPADTQYF. The DNA of the CDR3 is TGTGCCAGCAGCGTAGCGGGAGGGCCGGCAGATACGCAGTATTTT.

In this sample, this clonotype turned up a few times. The rearrangement joins TRBV7-9 to TRBJ1-2, with TRBD1 matching 8 bases. V was pared by 5 bases and J by 4 bases, with 9 bases of the junction left unmatched. The germline CDR1 and CDR2 sequences are SEHNR and FQNEAQ (reference sequence). This CDR3 contains 15 residues. The CDR3 coding sequence is TGTGCCAGCAGCCCCAGACAGGGGAGGACCTATGGCTACACCTTC. It is translated as CASSPRQGRTYGYTF.

This chain links TRBV30 with TRBJ1-1; D is uncertain. Germline V gene lookup returns CDR1 GTSNPN and CDR2 SVGIG (reference sequence). Trimming pared 0 bases from V and 1 base from J, leaving 18 bases between. The CDR3 is 17 residues long. The CDR3 protein is CAWSVPYKRWGNTEAFF. CDR3 nucleotides: TGTGCCTGGAGTGTACCCTACAAGAGGTGGGGGAACACTGAAGCTTTCTTT.

This chain connects TRBV7-9 to TRBJ2-1, with 13 bases aligning to TRBD2. V lost 3 bases, J lost 5 bases, and 4 bases stayed unmatched. The V gene's germline CDR1 is SEHNR and CDR2 FQNEAQ (reference sequence). This CDR3 is 16 amino acids long. The CDR3 reads CASSLRLAGGDNEQFF. Here the CDR3 DNA reads TGTGCCAGCAGCTTGAGACTAGCGGGAGGAGACAATGAGCAGTTCTTC.

This clonotype was counted a single time. The chain recombines TRBV20-1 with TRBJ2-7, with D hard to call. CDR1 is DFQATT and CDR2 is SNEGSKA in the germline V gene (reference sequence). The germline V and J ends were trimmed by 6 bases and 3 bases, with 6 bases remaining between them. This CDR3 has 10 residues. The CDR3 nucleotides read TGCAGTGCGGTAAACTACGAGCAGTACTTC. Protein product: CSAVNYEQYF.

A few counts support this clonotype. The chain is built from TRBV24-1 and TRBJ2-5, with TRBD2 matching 9 bases. The CDR3 runs to 14 residues. Looked up from germline, CDR1 is KGHDR and CDR2 is SFDVKD. V lost 6 bases, J lost 5 bases, and 6 bases stayed unmatched. Here the CDR3 DNA reads TGTGCCACCAGTTCTGGCGGGAGGGGTGAGACCCAGTACTTC. It is translated as CATSSGGRGETQYF.

The table lists this clonotype with a few counts. V and J are TRBV4-1 and TRBJ2-1, with TRBD2 matching over 12 bases. CDR3 length: 15 amino acids. Germline V lookup: CDR1 MGHRA, CDR2 YSYEKL. The V and J ends lost 3 bases and 5 bases, in that order; junction bases with no gene match: 2. CDR3 sequence (DNA): TGCGCCAGCAGCCACGGACTAGCGGGAAACAATGAGCAGTTCTTC. Amino acids: CASSHGLAGNNEQFF.

The chain recombines TRBV11-2 with TRBJ2-1, with 9 bases lining up with TRBD2. The CDR3 spans 17 residues. The germline V gene encodes CDR1 SGHAT and CDR2 FQNNGV. Trimming cost V 6 bases and J 6 bases; bases outside gene matches: 15. CDR3 nucleotides: TGTGCCAGCAGTCCGGGACTAGCTGCCTTGGGGGGCAATGAGCAGTTCTTC. Its protein product is CASSPGLAALGGNEQFF.

This clonotype was observed at least ten times. V is TRBV27 and J is TRBJ2-6, with D maybe TRBD2 (5 bases). The CDR3 covers 17 residues. Germline-derived CDR1 and CDR2 are MNHEY and SMNVEV (reference sequence). V shed 3 bases and J shed 3 bases, with 15 bases lying between them. The CDR3 reads CASSFFASRGGANVLTF. Written as DNA, the CDR3 is TGTGCCAGCAGTTTTTTCGCCTCCCGGGGTGGGGCCAACGTCCTGACTTTC.

This clonotype was counted only a few times. V is TRBV7-3 and J is TRBJ2-7; the match to TRBD1 covers 10 bases. Looked up from germline, CDR1 is SGHTA and CDR2 is FQGTGA. The CDR3 runs 14 residues. Trimming removed 5 bases from V and 6 bases from J; junction bases left unmatched: 7. In nucleotides, the CDR3 is TGTGCCAGCAGCCCCTGGACAGGGGGAGGCGAGCAGTACTTC. Translated, it gives CASSPWTGGGEQYF.

The DNA of the CDR3 is TGTGCCAGCAGCTTGGGCGCAGGGGATTTCACTGAAGCTTTCTTT. Translated: CASSLGAGDFTEAFF. V and J are TRBV5-5 and TRBJ1-1, with D possibly being TRBD1 (6 bases). V lost 0 bases and J lost 4, with 13 bases in between. This CDR3 has 15 amino acids. Germline V gives CDR1 SGHKS, CDR2 YYEKEE (reference sequence).

This clonotype was observed a few times. The CDR3 DNA reads TGTGCCAGCAGCGACGGACAAGAGACCCAGTACTTC. Amino acids: CASSDGQETQYF. This chain uses TRBV11-2 with TRBJ2-5; D is undetermined. The ends were cut back, 5 bases at V and 2 bases at J, with 6 bases in the middle. CDR3 length equals 12 residues. Germline-derived CDR1 and CDR2 are SGHAT and FQNNGV.

This clonotype occurred many times. The V gene is TRBV7-2, the J gene TRBJ2-3, with TRBD1 identical over 7 bases. The CDR3 has 14 amino acids. V shed 6 bases and J 2 bases; nucleotides not matched to a gene: 5. Germline values: CDR1 SGHTA, CDR2 FQGNSA. CDR3 DNA sequence: TGTGCCAGCAGAACGGGGACAGTCACAGATACGCAGTATTTT. Its protein is CASRTGTVTDTQYF.

The table lists this clonotype with a few counts. The chain is built from TRBV11-3 and TRBJ2-3; 12 bases align to TRBD2. The CDR3 is 17 amino acids. The germline CDR1 and CDR2 sequences are SGHNT and YENEEA. V was pared by 5 bases and J by 2 bases, with 8 bases of the junction left unmatched. The CDR3 loop is CASSGRLAGEFTDTQYF. The CDR3 DNA follows: TGTGCCAGCAGCGGACGACTAGCGGGAGAGTTCACAGATACGCAGTATTTT. Full variable domain (rest looked up from reference TRBV11-3 and TRBJ2-3): EAGVVQSPRYKIIEKKQPVAFWCNPISGHNTLYWYLQNLGQGPELLIRYENEEAVDDSQLPKDRFSAERLKGVDSTLKIQPAELGDSAVYLCASSGRLAGEFTDTQYFGPGTRLTVL.

J is TRBJ2-3 and V is TRBV7-6; 8 nucleotides align to TRBD2. V lost 1 base and J lost 4; bases outside the gene matches: 7. The germline gives CDR1 SGHVS, CDR2 FNYEAQ. CDR3 length: 16 residues. In DNA form, the CDR3 reads TGTGCCAGCAGCTTAGGTGCGGGAGGAGGTGCAGATACGCAGTATTTT. Translating gives CASSLGAGGGADTQYF.

This clonotype was observed many times. Here the CDR3 reads CASRRGPTRGNYGYTF. The CDR3 DNA follows: TGTGCCAGCAGACGGGGCCCCACTAGAGGCAACTATGGCTACACCTTC. The rearrangement links TRBV7-2 to TRBJ1-2, with D maybe TRBD1 (5 bases). V dropped 6 bases and J dropped 2 bases, with 19 bases sitting between them. The germline CDR1 and CDR2 sequences are SGHTA and FQGNSA. The length of the CDR3 is 16 residues. The complete variable domain, with remaining parts taken from reference TRBV7-2 and TRBJ1-2, reads GAGVSQSPSNKVTEKGKDVELRCDPISGHTALYWYRQSLGQGLEFLIYFQGNSAPDKSGLPSDRFSAERTGGSVSTLTIQRTQQEDSAVYLCASRRGPTRGNYGYTFGSGTRLTVV.

This clonotype was picked up a small number of times. Germline and junction disagree at one end, which may indicate a read error. The rearrangement links TRBV2 to TRBJ2-7; weak D call: TRBD1 (6 bases). Germline V gene lookup returns CDR1 SNHLY and CDR2 FYNNEI. CDR3 length: 14 amino acids. CDR3: CASSELGQGQAPCF. The CDR3 DNA follows: TGTGCCAGCAGTGAATTGGGGCAGGGGCAAGCCCCCTGCTTC.

This clonotype appeared many times. The CDR3 spells CATNSGRANEQFF. The DNA for the CDR3 is TGTGCCACCAACAGCGGGAGGGCCAATGAGCAGTTCTTC. V usage is TRBV28 and J usage is TRBJ2-1, with 10 nucleotides matching TRBD2. Trimming cost V 10 bases and J 6 bases; bases outside gene matches: 6. The CDR3 consists of 13 residues. The V gene's germline CDR1 is MDHEN and CDR2 SYDVKM.

The sample holds a few counts of this clonotype. Its ends do not fully match the called genes, so a read error is possible. J is TRBJ2-5 and V is TRBV27; no clear D gene. Germline V gene sequence: CDR1 MNHEY, CDR2 SMNVEV (reference sequence). The CDR3 has 15 amino acids. In nucleotides, the CDR3 is TGTGCCAGCAGCTTATGGTCAGTAATCCAAGAGACCCAGTACTTC. Protein: CASSLWSVIQETQYF.

The chain carries TRBV4-3 and TRBJ2-7, with D unresolved. The CDR3 length is 14 residues. Germline loops: CDR1 LGHNA, CDR2 YSLEER. The ends were cut back, 1 base at V and 4 bases at J, with 11 bases in the middle. The CDR3 DNA sequence: TGCGCCAGCAGCCAAGCCCGTAACAGTTACGAGCAGTACTTC. This codes for CASSQARNSYEQYF.

The V gene is TRBV6-5, the J gene TRBJ2-5, with D perhaps being TRBD1 or TRBD2 (5 bases each). The CDR3 loop spans 14 amino acids. Germline V gene lookup returns CDR1 MNHEY and CDR2 SVGAGI. Trimming left V 0 bases short and J 7 bases short, with 12 bases between. The DNA for the CDR3 is TGTGCCAGCAGTTACTCGACTACAGGTGGGACCCAGTACTTC. Its translation is CASSYSTTGGTQYF.

This clonotype was seen at least ten times. CDR3 residues: CATSDLGETQYF. Here the CDR3 DNA reads TGTGCCACCAGTGACCTGGGGGAGACCCAGTACTTC. The gene calls are TRBV24-1 and TRBJ2-5; D uncertain. This CDR3 is built from 12 residues. The V and J ends lost 4 bases and 5 bases respectively, with 7 bases between them. Germline CDR1 KGHDR, CDR2 SFDVKD.